This T cell receptor beta chain was profiled in a study of beta chain features in type 1 diabetes. Study-wide context: No age, gender or cell yield differences were seen between patients and healthy donors. Findings and caveats of the study: Patients with Type 1 diabetes showed moderately but significantly shorter TCRB CDR3s in all four CD4+ subsets. For patients, the naive, central memory and Treg TCRB repertoires appeared more alike than for healthy donors.

A remark on this clone: Its antigen is not known.

Trimming shortened V by 1 base and J by 4 bases, and 8 bases separated the two germline ends. This CDR3 is built from 14 residues. Germline V gene lookup returns CDR1 SEHNR and CDR2 FQNEAQ (reference sequence). Sequencing targeted expressed TCRB transcripts, as all isolated RNA had been reverse transcribed. Some clones are missing from TCRdb's copy, which holds only in-frame ones; the method was immunoSEQ multiplex PCR. The sample records roughly 280,000 clones, 20% to 25% being singletons. This chain connects TRBV7-9 to TRBJ2-1; a possible D gene is TRBD2 (6 bases). The receptor was derived from a woman in her 30s with type 1 diabetes. Sequencing was carried out using naive CD4+ T cells from blood. In DNA, the CDR3 is TGTGCCAGCAGCTTAGGCGGGATTTACAATGAGCAGTTCTTC. Its protein is CASSLGGIYNEQFF.